This TCR beta chain is drawn from a study of shared clonotypes between healthy human individuals. Study details: The plates for each donor numbered three CD4 naive, three CD4 memory, two CD8 naive and one CD8 memory. Study findings and constraints: The genetic and exposure-history diversity represented was limited by few donors.

Worth noting for this clone: What it recognizes is unknown.

The germline CDR1 and CDR2 sequences are SGHKS and YYEKEE (reference sequence). The CDR3 is made up of 14 amino acids. V shed 4 bases and J shed 1 base, with 11 bases lying between them. Using immunoSEQ multiplex PCR, the repertoire was profiled, and TCRdb retains in-frame clones only, with some absent. In the table there are approximately 940,000 clones, less than 85% of which are singletons. The sequenced material came from memory CD4+ T cells sorted from blood. As to subset: CD45RA-negative fraction. This sequence joins TRBV5-5 and TRBJ1-1, with unresolved D. This clonotype originated in a man aged 18 to 29 in good health. For the CDR3, the DNA is TGTGCCAGCAGCCCATCGACACAGAACACTGAAGCTTTCTTT. The encoded protein is CASSPSTQNTEAFF.